This TCR beta chain emerged from a study of shared clonotypes between healthy human individuals. All donors were Caucasian adults living in Nashville, Tennessee. CD45RA-negative memory and CD45RA+ naive subsets were split from the CD4+ cells. Trimming took 5 bases from V and 5 from J; bases not matched to a gene: 16. This CDR3 has 19 residues. Germline CDR1 reads SGHVS; CDR2 reads FQNEAQ. Sequenced by immunoSEQ multiplex PCR; TCRdb stores in-frame clones only, minus some. The sample has over a million clones, around 97% seen once. This clone was seen a few times. This receptor was identified in a man aged 30-40 years in good health. This chain links TRBV7-8 with TRBJ2-5; TRBD2 matches 14 bases. Sequenced material: naive CD4+ T cells sorted from blood. Stated subset: CD45RA+ positively selected. The CDR3 spells CASSPYRGLAGVTGETQYF. CDR3 bases: TGTGCCAGCAGCCCCTACCGGGGACTAGCGGGAGTTACGGGGGAGACCCAGTACTTC. Full variable domain (outside the CDR3, taken from reference TRBV7-8 and TRBJ2-5): GAGVSQSPRYKVAKRGQDVALRCDPISGHVSLFWYQQALGQGPEFLTYFQNEAQLDKSGLPSDRFFAERPEGSVSTLKIQRTQQEDSAVYLCASSPYRGLAGVTGETQYFGPGTRLLVL.